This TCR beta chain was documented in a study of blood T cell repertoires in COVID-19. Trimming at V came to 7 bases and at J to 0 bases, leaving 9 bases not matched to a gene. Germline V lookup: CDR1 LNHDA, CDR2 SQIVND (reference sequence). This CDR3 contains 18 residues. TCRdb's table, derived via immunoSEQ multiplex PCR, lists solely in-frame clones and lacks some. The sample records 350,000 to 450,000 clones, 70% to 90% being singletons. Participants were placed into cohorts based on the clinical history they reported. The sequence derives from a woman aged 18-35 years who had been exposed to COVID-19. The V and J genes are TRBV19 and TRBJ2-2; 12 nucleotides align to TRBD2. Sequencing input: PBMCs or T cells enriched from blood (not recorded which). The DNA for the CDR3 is TGTGCCAGTACCTATCGACTAGCGGGAGTAACGAACACCGGGGAGCTGTTTTTT. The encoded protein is CASTYRLAGVTNTGELFF.